These 32 T cell receptor beta chains were all obtained from the same sample, sequenced in a study of identical twins. TCRdb used MiXCR to reprocess the 5' RACE reads, holding one entry per CDR3 protein. The data show some 250,000 distinct CDR3 sequences, with 5.5% to 7.5% seen just once and 14% to 15% held by the top ten. In addition, the sample was reused for a study of T cells expressing NK-cell markers.

Sequencing was performed on CD8+ T cells sorted from blood. Receptors originate from a young woman in good health.

The gene calls are TRBV11-2 and TRBJ2-5; 8 nucleotides align to TRBD2. The CDR3 contains 16 residues. Per germline, CDR1 SGHAT and CDR2 FQNNGV. V shed 5 bases and J 3 bases; nucleotides not matched to a gene: 11. The CDR3 loop is CASSPPSGSWEETQYF. Written as DNA, the CDR3 is TGTGCCAGCAGCCCGCCAAGCGGGAGTTGGGAAGAGACCCAGTACTTC. Full variable domain (outside the CDR3, taken from reference TRBV11-2 and TRBJ2-5): EAGVAQSPRYKIIEKRQSVAFWCNPISGHATLYWYQQILGQGPKLLIQFQNNGVVDDSQLPKDRFSAERLKGVDSTLKIQPAKLEDSAVYLCASSPPSGSWEETQYFGPGTRLLVL.

The chain joins TRBV5-5 to TRBJ2-1; D is unclear. The CDR3 length is 14 residues. Trimming left V 4 bases short and J 6 bases short, with 14 bases between. Germline V CDR1 and CDR2: SGHKS, YYEKEE (reference sequence). The CDR3, as DNA: TGTGCCAGCAGCCCGACGCTCCCTTCCAATGAGCAGTTCTTC. Translating it yields CASSPTLPSNEQFF.

The V call is TRBV27, the J call TRBJ2-3; D call uncertain. The length of the CDR3 is 14 residues. The V and J ends lost 0 bases and 5 bases respectively, with 9 bases between them. Germline values: CDR1 MNHEY, CDR2 SMNVEV (reference sequence). CDR3 coding DNA: TGTGCCAGCAGTTTATCGGACCGTCAAGATACGCAGTATTTT. This gives the protein CASSLSDRQDTQYF.

This clonotype appeared many times. The chain links TRBV11-2 to TRBJ1-2; weak D call: TRBD1 (5 bases). Trimming took 4 bases from V and 8 from J, leaving 14 bases between them. Per the germline V gene, CDR1 is SGHAT and CDR2 is FQNNGV. This CDR3 is 13 amino acids long. The CDR3 sequence is CASSWDGARGYTF. In DNA form, the CDR3 reads TGTGCCAGCAGCTGGGACGGAGCAAGGGGCTACACCTTC.

As regards this clonotype: This may be a read error, as it is one base from a much larger clone. CDR3 coding DNA: TGTGCCAGCTCCGACATAACAAATACGCAGTATTTT. Protein product: CASSDITNTQYF. The V call is TRBV5-6, the J call TRBJ2-3; D gene ambiguous. The V and J ends lost 7 bases and 7 bases respectively, with 13 bases between them. This CDR3 region has 12 residues. Germline V CDR1 and CDR2: SGHDT, YYEEEE.

Only one count was recorded for this clonotype. CDR3 DNA: TGCAGTGGAACAGTGGATCGGGACGAGCAGTACTTC. It codes for CSGTVDRDEQYF. The chain has TRBV20-1 and TRBJ2-7, with unresolved D. The ends were cut back, 7 bases at V and 5 bases at J, with 15 bases in the middle. This CDR3 region has 12 residues. Germline V CDR1 and CDR2: DFQATT, SNEGSKA (reference sequence).

This chain uses TRBV29-1 with TRBJ1-3; D might be TRBD1 (6 bases). The CDR3 consists of 15 residues. V dropped 6 bases and J dropped 4 bases, with 19 bases sitting between them. CDR1 and CDR2 (germline): SQVTM, ANQGSEA. The CDR3 DNA reads TGCAGCGTCGTCGGTACAGGGAAGAGCGGAAACACCATATATTTT. This codes for CSVVGTGKSGNTIYF.

The rearrangement uses TRBV27 and TRBJ2-4, with D possibly matching TRBD2 (5 bases). Per germline, CDR1 MNHEY and CDR2 SMNVEV (reference sequence). V was shortened by 0 bases and J by 6 bases, with 9 bases between the two germline ends. The CDR3 has 14 amino acids. The CDR3 nucleotides are TGTGCCAGCAGTTTATCCTACGGGGTAAACATTCAGTACTTC. This sequence encodes CASSLSYGVNIQYF.

The sample holds many counts of this clonotype. The rearrangement uses TRBV10-3 and TRBJ2-5; 8 bases fit TRBD2. Unmatched junction bases numbered 10, after V lost 2 bases and J lost 2 bases. The CDR3 has 17 residues. CDR1 is ENHRY and CDR2 is SYGVKD in the germline V gene. This CDR3 reads CAISETQRRGVQETQYF. The CDR3 DNA sequence: TGTGCCATCAGTGAGACCCAGCGGCGGGGGGTTCAAGAGACCCAGTACTTC.

This clonotype was counted a few times. CDR3 sequence: CASSLIKPKGNEQFF. For the CDR3, the DNA is TGTGCCAGCAGCTTAATTAAGCCAAAAGGCAATGAGCAGTTCTTC. The V gene is TRBV27, the J gene TRBJ2-1; D not resolved. From germline, CDR1 is MNHEY and CDR2 SMNVEV (reference sequence). The CDR3 totals 15 residues. The V end lost 6 bases, the J end lost 6 bases, and 18 bases lay between the germline ends.

This clonotype was recorded many times. This sequence joins TRBV20-1 and TRBJ2-1, with D possibly being TRBD1 (5 bases). V lost 0 bases and J 4 bases, leaving 10 bases between the germline ends. The CDR3 spans 14 residues. Germline values: CDR1 DFQATT, CDR2 SNEGSKA (reference sequence). CDR3 nucleotide sequence: TGCAGTGCTAGAGATCGGCAGGGTTACAATGAGCAGTTCTTC. Encoded protein: CSARDRQGYNEQFF.

The gene calls are TRBV7-9 and TRBJ2-1, with 8 bases matching TRBD1. The CDR3 sequence is 16 residues long. Germline CDR1 and CDR2: SEHNR and FQNEAQ (reference sequence). The V gene end was trimmed by 5 bases and the J gene end by 9 bases; junction bases not matched to a gene: 15. DNA for the CDR3: TGTGCCAGCAGCCCTCGACAGGGGCTTAATCAGGGTGAGCAGTTCTTC. It codes for CASSPRQGLNQGEQFF.

In this sample, this clonotype turned up many times. An end of the junction does not agree with germline; a read error may underlie this. The chain couples TRBV20-1 to TRBJ2-1; 9 positions agree with TRBD2. This CDR3 contains 14 residues. Germline V gene lookup returns CDR1 DFQATT and CDR2 SNEGSKA (reference sequence). The CDR3 reads CSARGGRDYNEQFF. CDR3 in DNA: TGCAGTGCCAGAGGCGGGAGGGACTACAATGAGCAGTTCTTC.

This rearrangement joins TRBV7-9 to TRBJ2-2; a weak D match, TRBD1 (5 bases). CDR3 length: 16 residues. The germline V gene encodes CDR1 SEHNR and CDR2 FQNEAQ (reference sequence). Trimming removed 5 bases at V and 2 bases at J, with 15 bases between. This CDR3 is CASSPSHRRNTGELFF. Written as DNA, the CDR3 is TGTGCCAGCAGCCCGTCACACAGGCGAAACACCGGGGAGCTGTTTTTT.

The chain joins TRBV9 to TRBJ2-5, with D hard to call. The CDR3 loop spans 14 amino acids. V was cut by 1 base and J by 4 bases, with 11 bases left in between. Germline V CDR1 and CDR2: SGDLS, YYNGEE. As DNA, the CDR3 is TGTGCCAGCAGCGTATCGAAACGGCCAGAGACCCAGTACTTC. Protein product: CASSVSKRPETQYF. The full variable domain, in which reference TRBV9 and TRBJ2-5 provide the parts outside the CDR3, is DSGVTQTPKHLITATGQRVTLRCSPRSGDLSVYWYQQSLDQGLQFLIQYYNGEERAKGNILERFSAQQFPDLHSELNLSSLELGDSALYFCASSVSKRPETQYFGPGTRLLVL.

The rearrangement links TRBV29-1 to TRBJ1-1; D gene uncertain. V was shortened by 8 bases and J by 4 bases, with 17 bases between the two germline ends. This CDR3 spans 13 amino acids. CDR1 and CDR2 from the germline V gene are SQVTM and ANQGSEA. CDR3 region: CSTLRWGITEAFF. Written as DNA, the CDR3 is TGCAGCACGCTTAGATGGGGTATCACTGAAGCTTTCTTT. The full variable domain, rest sourced from reference TRBV29-1 and TRBJ1-1, is SAVISQKPSRDICQRGTSLTIQCQVDSQVTMMFWYRQQPGQSLTLIATANQGSEATYESGFVIDKFPISRPNLTFSTLTVSNMSPEDSSIYLCSTLRWGITEAFFGQGTRLTVV.

Only a few counts were recorded for this clonotype. This rearrangement joins TRBV11-1 to TRBJ2-7, with D possibly matching TRBD1 (6 bases). V was clipped by 4 bases and J by 0 bases, with 16 bases between them. Germline V lookup: CDR1 SGHAT, CDR2 FQDESV (reference sequence). The CDR3 spans 16 residues. CDR3 loop: CASSSITGLASYEQYF. The CDR3 nucleotides read TGTGCCAGCAGCTCCATAACAGGGCTGGCCTCCTACGAGCAGTACTTC.

This clonotype has ten or more counts. The chain uses TRBV29-1 and TRBJ1-2; D is uncertain. V shed 5 bases and J shed 7 bases, with 14 bases lying between them. This CDR3 contains 12 residues. Germline assignment: CDR1 SQVTM and CDR2 ANQGSEA. The CDR3: CSVPSKEVGYTF. CDR3 nucleotides: TGCAGCGTTCCCTCAAAAGAGGTTGGCTACACCTTC.

The chain is built from TRBV18 and TRBJ2-7, with D unclear. CDR3 length: 13 residues. V gave up 1 base and J gave up 3 bases, with 7 bases separating them. Germline V gives CDR1 KGHSH, CDR2 LQKENI. The CDR3 bases are TGTGCCAGCTCACCACGGTCAGACTACGAGCAGTACTTC. This encodes CASSPRSDYEQYF. The full variable domain, rest sourced from reference TRBV18 and TRBJ2-7, is NAGVMQNPRHLVRRRGQEARLRCSPMKGHSHVYWYRQLPEEGLKFMVYLQKENIIDESGMPKERFSAEFPKEGPSILRIQQVVRGDSAAYFCASSPRSDYEQYFGPGTRLTVT.

This clonotype was counted only a few times. The chain employs TRBV4-2 and TRBJ2-3; D remains ambiguous. The CDR3 has 16 amino acids. V was trimmed by 1 base and J by 2 bases, leaving 13 bases between them. Germline CDR1 reads LGHNA; CDR2 reads YNFKEQ. The CDR3 here is CASSQGLQQLTDTQYF. The CDR3 region has the DNA TGTGCCAGCAGCCAAGGACTCCAGCAGCTCACAGATACGCAGTATTTT.

This clonotype has a handful of counts. This chain joins TRBV6-1 and TRBJ2-1, with D perhaps matching TRBD1 (6 bases). Trimming removed 10 bases at V and 4 bases at J, with 14 bases between. This CDR3 is 13 amino acids long. CDR1 MNHNS and CDR2 SASEGT come from the germline V gene. The CDR3, as DNA: TGTGCCACCCTAGGGGGACCATACAATGAGCAGTTCTTC. Translated, it gives CATLGGPYNEQFF.

This clonotype appeared many times. The V and J genes are TRBV20-1 and TRBJ1-2, with D possibly being TRBD1 (6 bases). Germline V CDR1 and CDR2: DFQATT, SNEGSKA (reference sequence). V dropped 4 bases and J dropped 6 bases, with 6 bases sitting between them. This CDR3 region has 10 residues. Written as DNA, the CDR3 is TGCAGTGCTACAGGGGATGGCTACACCTTC. Translated: CSATGDGYTF.

This clonotype was detected ten times or more. The V call is TRBV10-1, the J call TRBJ2-3, with D possibly being TRBD2 (5 bases). V was pared by 0 bases and J by 4 bases, with 5 bases between. Germline lookup yields CDR1 WNHNN and CDR2 SYGVQD (reference sequence). The CDR3 consists of 13 residues. CDR3 in DNA: TGCGCCAGCAGTGAGTCGAGGGCAGATACGCAGTATTTT. Amino acid sequence: CASSESRADTQYF.

To note about this clonotype: A read error may be the cause here, since a much bigger clone is one base away. V usage is TRBV29-1 and J usage is TRBJ2-6, with D hard to call. Germline CDR1 and CDR2: SQVTM and ANQGSEA. This CDR3 contains 14 residues. The CDR3 DNA reads as TGCAACGTTATCTCGAGCTCTGGGGCCAACGTCCTGACTTTC. Translating gives CNVISSSGANVLTF.

This clonotype was observed at least ten times. The chain has TRBV10-1 and TRBJ2-2; D gene uncertain. The germline CDR1 and CDR2 sequences are WNHNN and SYGVQD (reference sequence). The CDR3 consists of 14 residues. V lost 4 bases to trimming and J lost 3 bases, with 9 bases between them. CDR3 region: CASSAVQYTGELFF. The DNA of the CDR3 is TGCGCCAGCAGTGCTGTACAGTACACCGGGGAGCTGTTTTTT.

The CDR3 DNA reads TGCGCCAGCAGCCAAGCGCTATACAATGAGCAGTTCTTC. Amino acids: CASSQALYNEQFF. The chain uses TRBV4-1 and TRBJ2-1, with D unclear. Germline V CDR1 and CDR2: MGHRA, YSYEKL. This CDR3 comprises 13 residues. The V and J ends lost 1 base and 4 bases respectively, with 5 bases between them.

V is TRBV7-2 and J is TRBJ2-7; D unresolved. Looked up from germline, CDR1 is SGHTA and CDR2 is FQGNSA. The CDR3 covers 14 residues. Trimming took off 3 bases at V and 0 bases at J, with 9 bases between the two ends. Here the CDR3 DNA reads TGTGCCAGCAGCTTCGACGCCAGCTCCTACGAGCAGTACTTC. Protein: CASSFDASSYEQYF.

This clonotype showed up just a few times. The rearrangement uses TRBV12-3 or TRBV12-4 and TRBJ1-1; D remains ambiguous. The CDR3 sequence is 14 residues long. Trimming removed 3 bases from V and 5 bases from J, with 13 bases in between. CDR3 protein: CASSFRADPTEAFF. In DNA, the CDR3 is TGTGCCAGCAGTTTTAGAGCAGATCCAACTGAAGCTTTCTTT.

This clonotype occurred many times. This chain links TRBV11-2 with TRBJ2-3; D not certain. Germline V lookup: CDR1 SGHAT, CDR2 FQNNGV. This CDR3 has 12 residues. The V end lost 4 bases, the J end lost 2 bases, and 4 bases lay between the germline ends. CDR3 bases: TGTGCCAGCAGCTCTAACACAGATACGCAGTATTTT. Translated, it gives CASSSNTDTQYF.

The rearrangement joins TRBV12-5 to TRBJ2-7, with D possibly being TRBD2 (5 bases). Germline V lookup: CDR1 LGHNT, CDR2 FRNRAP. This CDR3 spans 14 amino acids. The V gene lost 3 bases and the J gene lost 4 bases, with 13 bases spanning the gap. CDR3 in amino acids: CASGLEGSSYEQYF. Here the CDR3 DNA reads TGTGCTAGTGGTTTAGAGGGATCGAGTTACGAGCAGTACTTC.

This clonotype has a handful of counts. This sequence joins TRBV12-3 or TRBV12-4 and TRBJ1-2, with TRBD1 as a possible D gene (6 bases). CDR3 length: 13 amino acids. Trimming cost V 8 bases and J 4 bases, with 14 bases left between them. The chain's CDR3 is CASDGGAPYGYTF. CDR3 bases: TGTGCCAGCGACGGGGGCGCGCCCTATGGCTACACCTTC.

The table lists this clonotype with many counts. V gene TRBV9 combines with J gene TRBJ2-7; D ambiguous. V lost 3 bases and J 0 bases, leaving 4 bases between the germline ends. Germline CDR1 and CDR2: SGDLS and YYNGEE. The CDR3 sequence is 12 residues long. The CDR3 reads CASSGGSYEQYF. Written as DNA, the CDR3 is TGTGCCAGCAGCGGGGGCTCCTACGAGCAGTACTTC.